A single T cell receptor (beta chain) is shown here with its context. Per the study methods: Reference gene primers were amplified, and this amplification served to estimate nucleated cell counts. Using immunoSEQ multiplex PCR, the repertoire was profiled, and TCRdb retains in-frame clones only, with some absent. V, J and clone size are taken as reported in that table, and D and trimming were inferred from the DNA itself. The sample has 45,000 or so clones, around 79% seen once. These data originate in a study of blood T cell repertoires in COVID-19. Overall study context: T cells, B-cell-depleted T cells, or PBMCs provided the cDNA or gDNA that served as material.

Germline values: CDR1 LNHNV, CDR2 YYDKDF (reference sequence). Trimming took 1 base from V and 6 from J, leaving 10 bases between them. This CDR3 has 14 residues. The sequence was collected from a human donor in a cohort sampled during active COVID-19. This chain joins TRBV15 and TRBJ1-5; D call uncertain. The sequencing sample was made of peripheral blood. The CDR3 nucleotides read TGTGCCACCAGCAGAGGGCAGGCTTCTCAGCCCCAGCATTTT. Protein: CATSRGQASQPQHF.